The 17 T cell receptor beta chains reported below all come from one sample, sequenced in a study of blood T cell repertoires in COVID-19. The data were produced by immunoSEQ multiplex PCR, yet TCRdb's version contains in-frame clones alone and is incomplete. The table records roughly 340,000 clones, more than 75% of them present only once. The sample comprised peripheral blood. The receptor set was obtained from a woman younger than 30 who had recovered from COVID-19.

This chain joins TRBV18 and TRBJ1-6, with TRBD1 matching over 7 bases. The J segment lost 7 bases and the V segment lost 3 bases, leaving 6 bases of the junction unmatched. CDR3 length: 15 residues. Germline loops: CDR1 KGHSH, CDR2 LQKENI. Written as DNA, the CDR3 is TGTGCCAGCTCACCTGCGGGACAGCCGAATTCACCCCTCCACTTT. Protein: CASSPAGQPNSPLHF.

The V gene is TRBV24-1, the J gene TRBJ1-5, with TRBD1 matching over 10 bases. This CDR3 is 15 amino acids long. The ends lost 5 bases at V and 6 bases at J; junction bases unmatched: 6. The V gene's germline CDR1 is KGHDR and CDR2 SFDVKD. The CDR3 DNA is TGTGCCACCAGTGGACAGGGGGCGCAAGGTCAGCCCCAGCATTTT. Translating gives CATSGQGAQGQPQHF.

J is TRBJ1-6 and V is TRBV5-1, with D tentatively TRBD1 (5 bases). The CDR3 sequence is 14 residues long. Trimming shortened V by 4 bases and J by 10 bases, and 15 bases separated the two germline ends. Germline CDR1 and CDR2: SGHRS and YFSETQ. The CDR3 spells CASSPLTGGSPLHF. The DNA for the CDR3 is TGCGCCAGCAGCCCGTTAACAGGCGGATCACCCCTCCACTTT. Using reference TRBV5-1 and TRBJ1-6 for the parts outside the CDR3, the full variable domain is KAGVTQTPRYLIKTRGQQVTLSCSPISGHRSVSWYQQTPGQGLQFLFEYFSETQRNKGNFPGRFSGRQFSNSRSEMNVSTLELGDSALYLCASSPLTGGSPLHFGNGTRLTVT.

This clone was detected once. DNA of the CDR3: TGTGCCAGCAGAAGACAGGGGCCGACCGAGCAGTACGTC. Protein: CASRRQGPTEQYV. The J gene is TRBJ2-7, the V gene TRBV6-5; 8 positions agree with TRBD1. Germline-derived CDR1 and CDR2 are MNHEY and SVGAGI. Trimming removed 6 bases from V and 6 bases from J; junction bases left unmatched: 7. There are 13 residues in the CDR3.

V gene TRBV25-1 combines with J gene TRBJ1-1; D remains ambiguous. Germline lookup yields CDR1 MGHDK and CDR2 SYGVNS. V was trimmed by 5 bases and J by 1 base, leaving 8 bases between them. The length of the CDR3 is 13 residues. CDR3 sequence reads: CASSKHGNTEAFF. The CDR3 DNA is TGTGCCAGCAGTAAACATGGGAACACTGAAGCTTTCTTT.

Here the CDR3 DNA reads TGTGCCTGGAGTGTGGGACTAGCGGATAACAATGAGCAGTTCTTC. Translated: CAWSVGLADNNEQFF. The gene calls are TRBV30 and TRBJ2-1; 11 bases line up with TRBD2. Trimming cost V 0 bases and J 5 bases; bases outside gene matches: 3. From germline, CDR1 is GTSNPN and CDR2 SVGIG (reference sequence). This CDR3 is 15 amino acids long.

The chain uses TRBV28 and TRBJ1-5; 8 bases are shared with TRBD1. Germline assignment: CDR1 MDHEN and CDR2 SYDVKM. J was trimmed by 6 bases and V by 5 bases; bases with no gene match: 9. The CDR3 length is 15 residues. CDR3 DNA: TGTGCCAGCAGTACGACAGGGGACCGGGGTCAGCCCCAGCATTTT. Encoded protein: CASSTTGDRGQPQHF. The full variable domain, completed using reference TRBV28 and TRBJ1-5, is DVKVTQSSRYLVKRTGEKVFLECVQDMDHENMFWYRQDPGLGLRLIYFSYDVKMKEKGDIPEGYSVSREKKERFSLILESASTNQTSMYLCASSTTGDRGQPQHFGDGTRLSIL.

The chain couples TRBV7-2 to TRBJ2-7; 7 positions agree with TRBD2. The germline CDR1 and CDR2 sequences are SGHTA and FQGNSA. The CDR3 loop spans 17 amino acids. V lost 3 bases and J lost 0; bases outside the gene matches: 11. In DNA, the CDR3 is TGTGCCAGCAGCTTGAGGGCTAGCGGCCCTAGCTCCTACGAGCAGTACGTC. Translation gives CASSLRASGPSSYEQYV.

J is TRBJ2-1 and V is TRBV9, with 9 bases lining up with TRBD2. This CDR3 has 16 amino acids. J gave up 2 bases and V 4 bases, and 7 bases lay outside the gene matches. Germline V gives CDR1 SGDLS, CDR2 YYNGEE. The CDR3 region has the DNA TGTGCCAGCAGCCCCCGATTAGCGGGAGCCTACAATGAGCAGTTCTTC. Protein product: CASSPRLAGAYNEQFF.

The chain is built from TRBV6-2 or TRBV6-3 and TRBJ2-7; TRBD1 agrees at 7 bases. The CDR3 runs to 15 residues. Trimming took 0 bases from V and 3 from J; bases not matched to a gene: 5. Per germline, CDR1 MNHEY and CDR2 SVGEGT. The CDR3 bases are TGTGCCAGCAGTTACTCGAGGCAGGGGGTCTACGAGCAGTACGTC. Encoded protein: CASSYSRQGVYEQYV.

This clone was observed once. V gene TRBV2 combines with J gene TRBJ2-1, with D possibly TRBD1 on 5 matching bases. This CDR3 comprises 14 residues. V was shortened by 7 bases and J by 8 bases, with 18 bases between the two germline ends. CDR1 is SNHLY and CDR2 is FYNNEI in the germline V gene. In DNA, the CDR3 is TGTGCCAGCAACCCGCGGACACTTAGAGATGAGCAGTTCTTC. Amino acid sequence: CASNPRTLRDEQFF.

This rearrangement joins TRBV7-9 to TRBJ2-1, with 7 bases lining up with TRBD2. Trimming removed 2 bases from V and 14 bases from J; junction bases left unmatched: 6. Per the germline V gene, CDR1 is SEHNR and CDR2 is FQNEAQ (reference sequence). The CDR3 sequence is 12 residues long. CDR3 sequence: CASSLNQRGEFF. CDR3 DNA sequence: TGTGCCAGCAGCTTAAATCAGCGGGGCGAGTTCTTC.

The rearrangement uses TRBV7-9 and TRBJ1-3; maybe TRBD1 (5 bases). Trimming cost V 3 bases and J 2 bases, with 11 bases left between them. The CDR3 is made up of 15 amino acids. Germline V gene sequence: CDR1 SEHNR, CDR2 FQNEAQ (reference sequence). The CDR3 DNA sequence: TGTGCCAGCAGCTTTTTAGGGGATGCTGGAAACACCATATATTTT. The encoded protein is CASSFLGDAGNTIYF.

This chain joins TRBV18 and TRBJ1-5; perhaps TRBD1 as D (6 bases). The CDR3 runs 16 residues. The ends were cut back, 0 bases at V and 4 bases at J, with 13 bases in the middle. Germline V gives CDR1 KGHSH, CDR2 LQKENI. CDR3 region: CASSPPGTRTNQPQHF. CDR3 in DNA: TGTGCCAGCTCACCACCTGGGACACGGACAAATCAGCCCCAGCATTTT.

The chain carries TRBV30 and TRBJ2-2, with 7 bases that match TRBD2. This CDR3 is built from 14 residues. After removal of 3 bases from V and 7 bases from J, the junction contained 8 bases not matched to a gene. CDR1 and CDR2 from the germline V gene are GTSNPN and SVGIG (reference sequence). This chain's CDR3 is CAWSAGLVGGELFF. In nucleotides, the CDR3 is TGTGCCTGGAGCGCTGGACTAGTCGGCGGGGAGCTGTTTTTT.

The V and J genes are TRBV29-1 and TRBJ1-2; 8 bases are shared with TRBD1. V was pared by 3 bases and J by 8 bases, with 11 bases of the junction left unmatched. The CDR3 is made up of 14 amino acids. Germline CDR1 SQVTM, CDR2 ANQGSEA. The CDR3 is CSVDRPGGLLGYTF. CDR3 DNA sequence: TGCAGCGTTGATCGGCCAGGGGGCTTATTAGGCTACACCTTC.

Note on this clone: This may arise from a read error, as a much more abundant clone is one base away. V is TRBV4-3 and J is TRBJ2-2; 9 nucleotides align to TRBD2. The length of the CDR3 is 17 residues. Germline CDR1 reads LGHNA; CDR2 reads YSLEER. This CDR3 reads CPSSQELGGGGTGELFF. CDR3 bases: TGCCCCAGCAGCCAAGAACTAGGCGGGGGGGGCACCGGGGAGCTGTTTTTT.